A single count supports the clone carrying this T cell receptor (beta chain). The data are from a study of blood T cell repertoires in COVID-19. In the study overall: T cells, B-cell-depleted T cells, or PBMCs provided the cDNA or gDNA that served as material.

The study counted Cohort 3 donors as recovered given two negative PCRs, clearance, or symptom resolution. Method: immunoSEQ multiplex PCR; TCRdb's copy keeps in-frame clones and lacks some. The sample holds about 270,000 clones, over 75% seen once. Sequencing was carried out using PBMCs or T cells enriched from blood (not recorded which). The receptor was derived from a woman between 18 and 29 years old who had recovered from COVID-19.

CDR3 bases: TGTGCCAGCAGCTTGGGACAGGGGGCGGAATTGACAGATACGCAGTATTTT. It translates to CASSLGQGAELTDTQYF. The chain is built from TRBV7-9 and TRBJ2-3, with 12 bases aligning to TRBD1. Germline CDR1 SEHNR, CDR2 FQNEAQ (reference sequence). V dropped 3 bases and J dropped 3; count of bases not matched to a gene: 7. The CDR3 runs to 17 residues.